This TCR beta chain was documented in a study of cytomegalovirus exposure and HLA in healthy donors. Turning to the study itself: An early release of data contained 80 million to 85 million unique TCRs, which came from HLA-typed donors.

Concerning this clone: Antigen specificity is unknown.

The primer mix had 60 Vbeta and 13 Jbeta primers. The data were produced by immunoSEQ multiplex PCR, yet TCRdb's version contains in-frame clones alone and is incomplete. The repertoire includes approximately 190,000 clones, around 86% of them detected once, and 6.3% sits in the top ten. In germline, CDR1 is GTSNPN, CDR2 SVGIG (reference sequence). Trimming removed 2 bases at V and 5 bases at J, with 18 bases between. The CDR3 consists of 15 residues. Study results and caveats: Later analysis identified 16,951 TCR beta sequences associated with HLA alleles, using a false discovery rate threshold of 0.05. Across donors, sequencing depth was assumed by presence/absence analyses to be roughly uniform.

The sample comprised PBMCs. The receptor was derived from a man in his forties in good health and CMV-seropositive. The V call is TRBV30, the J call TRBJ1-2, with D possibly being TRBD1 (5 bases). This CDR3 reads CAWSHGTWGGYGYTF. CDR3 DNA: TGTGCCTGGAGTCACGGGACTTGGGGTGGGTATGGCTACACCTTC.